This TCR beta chain was obtained from a study of cytomegalovirus exposure and HLA in healthy donors. Primers for the PCR totalled 60 Vbeta and 13 Jbeta. Assay used: immunoSEQ multiplex PCR; TCRdb lists only in-frame clones, some missing. The sample shows around 130,000 clones, approximately 67% of them seen only once. Germline CDR1 ENHRY, CDR2 SYGVKD. V dropped 7 bases and J dropped 0 bases, with 9 bases sitting between them. This CDR3 has 13 residues. This clone was found a few times. The TCR sequence derives from a woman aged 55 to 70 in good health and CMV-seronegative. This chain joins TRBV10-3 and TRBJ1-1; D remains ambiguous. The sample taken for sequencing was PBMCs. CDR3 bases: TGTGCCATCACTCTTAGTATGAACACTGAAGCTTTCTTT. Translation: CAITLSMNTEAFF.